This T cell receptor beta chain was recorded in a study of regulatory T cells in long-lasting Graves disease. This clonotype was recorded many times. The antigen is unknown. Time point given: newly diagnosed GD, antithyroid drugs for less than 3 months. The TCR library used RNA extracted from PBMCs. Study-wide results and caveats: Persistent cases of Graves' showed reduced TCR diversity relative to newly diagnosed patients.

Trimming took 4 bases from V and 2 from J, leaving 12 bases between them. Germline V CDR1 and CDR2: KGHSY, FQNENV. There are 15 residues in the CDR3. Relying on iRepertoire HTBI primers and Arm-PCR of CDR3 regions, the team built TCR beta libraries. TCRdb itself ran the multiplex PCR reads through MiXCR, one entry per CDR3 protein. The data show more than 300,000 distinct CDR3 sequences, roughly 15% seen once. The same specimen was also included in a second study, on T cells in Graves' hyperthyroidism and ophthalmopathy. That paper notes: HTBI primers were the set used in a first-round RT-PCR of the TCR CDR3. Blood also contained most expanded thyroid clonotypes above 0.001. From stable hyperthyroidism, ophthalmopathy was separated by a 13 V-J model.

The chain uses TRBV16 and TRBJ1-5, with a tentative D call TRBD1 (5 bases). This sequence was found in a woman under 30 with Graves disease. Sample: peripheral blood mononuclear cells (PBMCs), taken at new diagnosis, from a patient treated with antithyroid drugs. This CDR3 is CASSPQGGGNQPQHF. Written as DNA, the CDR3 is TGTGCCAGCAGCCCGCAGGGTGGCGGCAATCAGCCCCAGCATTTT.